This T cell receptor beta chain was sequenced in a study of T-cell memory formation after mild COVID-19. Study-level points and caveats: CD4/CD8 balance characterized clones contracting day 15 to 85, and CD4+ skew characterized later expanders.

MiXCR was run by TCRdb on the 5' RACE reads, yielding one entry per CDR3 protein. The sample lists about 88,000 distinct CDR3 sequences; about 23% were seen once. This clonotype came up a few times. Its antigen remains unknown. V dropped 0 bases and J dropped 9; count of bases not matched to a gene: 1. There are 14 residues in the CDR3. Looked up from germline, CDR1 is SGHRS and CDR2 is YFSETQ. V is TRBV5-1 and J is TRBJ1-6, with 9 positions matching TRBD1. The specimen was PBMCs or a T cell subset sorted from them (not recorded which). The sequence was collected from a man younger than 35 who had mild COVID-19 (a few samples of this study predate the infection). Cell type and time point are not known. The CDR3 loop is CASSLGQGGSPLHF. DNA for the CDR3: TGCGCCAGCAGCTTGGGACAGGGGGGTTCACCCCTCCACTTT.